These T cell receptor beta chains were read from a single sample in a study of blood T cells in healthy people across ages. Via MiXCR, TCRdb re-called the 5' RACE reads, giving one row per CDR3 protein. This sample yields more than 1,400,000 distinct CDR3 sequences, of which 42% are seen a single time; around 8% belongs to the top ten. Input material: blood. The receptors here all came from a woman between 18 and 30 years old in good health. The CDR3 runs from the conserved cysteine through the conserved F or W. A D gene is named only where the DNA matches it firmly. Clone size appears in some rows only: once, few, many, or a class for an expanded clone.

clone_size d_call j_call v_call cdr3_nt cdr3_aa
. TRBD2 TRBJ2-2 TRBV14 TGTGCCAGCAGCCAAGATTCGTGGGGACTAGCGGGACGCGGGGAGCTGTTTTTT CASSQDSWGLAGRGELFF
. . TRBJ1-1 TRBV5-1 TGCGCCAGCAGTTTCGCCCAGAACACTGAAGCTTTCTTT CASSFAQNTEAFF
. . TRBJ2-7 TRBV20-1 TGCAGTGCTAGAATGGCCCTCCGCTCCTACGAGCAGTACTTC CSARMALRSYEQYF
few . TRBJ2-7 TRBV6-5 TGTGCCAGCAGTTACACCCTACCCCTAGAGTCCTACGAGCAGTACTTC CASSYTLPLESYEQYF
. TRBD1 TRBJ2-7 TRBV3-1 TGTGCCAGCAGCCAGGGGGGACAGGGCGGCTACGAGCAGTACTTC CASSQGGQGGYEQYF
. TRBD1 TRBJ2-5 TRBV11-1 TGTGCCAGCAGCTTAGGCCCACAGGGGGCCGGTAATGAGCAGTACTTC CASSLGPQGAGNEQYF
. TRBD1 TRBJ2-1 TRBV20-1 TGCAGTGCTGCGACAGGGCTTCGTGGTGAGCAGTTCTTC CSAATGLRGEQFF
. . TRBJ2-5 TRBV30 TGTGCCTGGGATAACGGGTTGCAAGAGACCCAGTACTTC CAWDNGLQETQYF
few TRBD2 TRBJ2-5 TRBV7-2 TGTGCCAGCAGCTTATTAACGGCGGGGGGGCAACAGACCCAGTACTTC CASSLLTAGGQQTQYF
. . TRBJ2-2 TRBV2 TGTGCCAGCCGTCCCGAAAGGGACACCGGGGAGCTGTTTTTT CASRPERDTGELFF
. . TRBJ2-7 TRBV7-9 TGTGCCAGCAGCTTAGCTTGGCCCGCCGGGAAAAATGAGCAGTACTTC CASSLAWPAGKNEQYF
. . TRBJ1-2 TRBV2 TGTGCCAGCGCCCCCGTAGGGGACTCCTATGGCTACACCTTC CASAPVGDSYGYTF
. . TRBJ2-5 TRBV27 TGTGCCAGCAGAACCCTCATTAGGGTAGGATGGGGGACCCAGTACTTC CASRTLIRVGWGTQYF
. . TRBJ1-2 TRBV6-1 TGTGCCAGCAGTGGTTGGGGCGCCTATGGCTACACCTTC CASSGWGAYGYTF
. . TRBJ1-1 TRBV6-6 TGTGCCAGCAGTCGGAACAAAGGACACCTTGAAGCTTTCTTT CASSRNKGHLEAFF
. . TRBJ1-5 TRBV6-5 TGTGCCAGCAGCCAAGGGCGGGGTCACAATCAGCCCCAGCATTTT CASSQGRGHNQPQHF
many . TRBJ2-2 TRBV3-1 TGTGCCAGCAGCCCCCGGGTAGGGGCTGGCGGGGAGCTGTTTTTT CASSPRVGAGGELFF
. . TRBJ2-3 TRBV10-1 TGCGCCAGCCAAGACTCCGGTGGGGGCACAGATACGCAGTATTTT CASQDSGGGTDTQYF